The rows below give T cell receptor beta chains drawn from one sample of a study of beta chain features in type 1 diabetes. Here immunoSEQ multiplex PCR was the method, and the copy in TCRdb shows in-frame clones only, minus some. The data contain 55,000 to 85,000 clones, around 49% of them singletons. The sequenced sample was central memory CD4+ T cells from blood. These receptors were collected from a man aged 30 to 39 with type 1 diabetes. The CDR3 runs from the conserved cysteine through the conserved F or W.

v_call	cdr3_length	cdr3_aa
TRBV2	15	CASSREQGATGELFF
TRBV6-5	14	CASSWDRATGELFF
TRBV19	16	CASSIAAGALGNTIYF
TRBV6-1	15	CASRAEGQTNTEAFF
TRBV21-1	13	CASSKGTDAEAFF
TRBV5-1	14	CASSLDRAGGEQYF
TRBV6-5	12	CASSEAADTQYF
TRBV2	14	CASSPQGMNTEAFF
TRBV7-8	15	CASSLLGASNQPQHF
TRBV7-9	14	CASSLTGVNEKLFF
TRBV7-2	13	CASSIPLQETQYF
TRBV29-1	11	CSVRGAGEQFF
TRBV5-1	16	CASSSTSGGAAHEQYF
TRBV7-9	16	CASSLGAALLNEKLFF
TRBV7-7	12	CASSSSGGEQFF
TRBV7-9	12	CASSTGTGYWYF